Presented here are 25 T cell receptor beta chains from one specimen sequenced in a study of T cell repertoires in cytomegalovirus infection. These receptors are not linked to any known antigen. TCRdb redid the calling of the reads with MiXCR, one entry per CDR3 protein. The sample shows nearly 700,000 distinct CDR3 sequences, roughly 30% of them seen only once. The sample consisted of cultured PBMCs, taken from culture after CMV antigen stimulation. These receptors were obtained from a human donor in good health (CMV status not recorded). Some clones in this sample may be carry-over from other donors' samples.

This clonotype was seen more than once but under ten times. The chain is built from TRBV10-2 and TRBJ2-1; D is unclear. Germline V gene data show CDR1 as WSHSY and CDR2 as SAAADI. Trimming took 2 bases from V and 4 from J, leaving 9 bases between them. The CDR3 covers 14 residues. Written as DNA, the CDR3 is TGCGCCAGCAGTGAGACCCAACTGTACAATGAGCAGTTCTTC. Protein sequence: CASSETQLYNEQFF.

This clonotype has only a few counts. The CDR3 DNA reads as TGTGCCAGCAGAATAAGGCAAGAGACCCAGTACTTC. Amino acid sequence: CASRIRQETQYF. The rearrangement joins TRBV7-2 to TRBJ2-5, with unresolved D. The CDR3 extends over 12 amino acids. Germline V CDR1 and CDR2: SGHTA, FQGNSA. V lost 6 bases and J lost 2, with 7 bases in between. The entire variable domain, with the rest obtained from reference TRBV7-2 and TRBJ2-5, is as follows: GAGVSQSPSNKVTEKGKDVELRCDPISGHTALYWYRQSLGQGLEFLIYFQGNSAPDKSGLPSDRFSAERTGGSVSTLTIQRTQQEDSAVYLCASRIRQETQYFGPGTRLLVL.

To note about this clonotype: A much larger clone lies a single base off, so this may be a read error. The CDR3 protein is CGSSAGTGATGELFF. As DNA, the CDR3 is TGTGGCAGCAGCGCCGGGACAGGGGCCACCGGGGAGCTGTTTTTT. V and J are TRBV7-2 and TRBJ2-2, with TRBD1 matching over 10 bases. The germline gives CDR1 SGHTA, CDR2 FQGNSA. This CDR3 spans 15 amino acids.

The CDR3, as DNA: TGTGCCACCCAGAAGACAGGGTTCTATAATTCACCCCTCCACTTT. The encoded protein is CATQKTGFYNSPLHF. The J gene is TRBJ1-6, the V gene TRBV15; the match to TRBD1 covers 7 bases. This CDR3 is built from 15 residues. Germline loops: CDR1 LNHNV, CDR2 YYDKDF (reference sequence). V lost 8 bases and J lost 3; bases outside the gene matches: 7.

This clonotype was detected a few times. The rearrangement uses TRBV4-1 and TRBJ2-7; TRBD2 might be the D (7 bases). The V and J ends lost 4 bases and 6 bases respectively, with 16 bases between them. Germline V gives CDR1 MGHRA, CDR2 YSYEKL. The CDR3 spans 14 residues. CDR3 nucleotides: TGCGCCAGCAGCCGGCAAGGGGGAGGGAGCGAGCAGTACTTC. It is translated as CASSRQGGGSEQYF.

The CDR3 here is CAISKQVSAVDTQYF. CDR3 in DNA: TGTGCCATCAGCAAACAGGTTTCCGCGGTAGATACGCAGTATTTT. J is TRBJ2-3 and V is TRBV10-3, with a possible D match to TRBD1 (5 bases). The CDR3 length is 15 residues. Germline CDR1 and CDR2: ENHRY and SYGVKD. Trimming removed 6 bases at V and 5 bases at J, with 18 bases between.

In this sample, this clonotype turned up many times. V usage is TRBV12-5 and J usage is TRBJ1-6; D remains unclear. The V and J ends lost 1 base and 10 bases respectively, with 8 bases between them. From germline, CDR1 is LGHNT and CDR2 FRNRAP. This CDR3 has 13 amino acids. The DNA of the CDR3 is TGTGCTAGTGGTTTGGAGCCGGAGTCACCCCTCCACTTT. Translating it yields CASGLEPESPLHF.

This chain connects TRBV2 to TRBJ1-2; D is unresolved. V shed 2 bases and J shed 1 base, with 14 bases lying between them. This CDR3 has 16 residues. The germline V gene has CDR1 SNHLY and CDR2 FYNNEI. CDR3 in amino acids: CASSEFGHTINYGYTF. The CDR3 DNA sequence: TGTGCCAGCAGTGAATTCGGCCACACAATTAACTATGGCTACACCTTC.

This clonotype was observed a handful of times. The rearrangement uses TRBV12-3 or TRBV12-4 and TRBJ1-5; D is possibly TRBD1 (6 bases). With 0 bases removed from V and 9 bases from J, the gap between germline ends came to 12 bases. The CDR3 is 14 amino acids. The CDR3: CASSLAAGVVPQHF. CDR3 sequence (DNA): TGTGCCAGCAGTTTAGCGGCAGGGGTGGTGCCCCAGCATTTT.

V and J are TRBV10-3 and TRBJ2-6, with a weak D call TRBD2 (5 bases). The V and J ends lost 8 bases and 4 bases respectively, with 6 bases between them. The CDR3 is 12 residues long. Germline V gene sequence: CDR1 ENHRY, CDR2 SYGVKD. The CDR3 region has the DNA TGTGCCATCTCGGGGGGGGCCAACGTCCTGACTTTC. The encoded protein is CAISGGANVLTF.

This clonotype was counted a single time. The chain is built from TRBV7-9 and TRBJ1-1; TRBD1 might be the D (6 bases). V gave up 2 bases and J gave up 6 bases, with 22 bases separating them. The CDR3 runs 17 residues. Germline loops: CDR1 SEHNR, CDR2 FQNEAQ (reference sequence). Written as DNA, the CDR3 is TGTGCCAGCAGCTTATGGGGGGGGGGGAACAAGGGGGCTGAAGCTTTCTTT. This encodes CASSLWGGGNKGAEAFF.

The gene calls are TRBV6-2 or TRBV6-3 and TRBJ1-1; D is undetermined. Trimming stripped 0 bases from V and 5 bases from J, with 7 bases between. Germline V gene lookup returns CDR1 MNHEY and CDR2 SVGEGT. This CDR3 spans 13 amino acids. The CDR3 here is CASSYSAATEAFF. The CDR3 region has the DNA TGTGCCAGCAGTTACTCAGCGGCAACTGAAGCTTTCTTT.

The J gene is TRBJ2-1, the V gene TRBV28; D unresolved. Per the germline V gene, CDR1 is MDHEN and CDR2 is SYDVKM. The length of the CDR3 is 13 residues. The V end was cut by 7 bases, the J end by 4 bases, with 11 bases between. The CDR3, as DNA: TGTGCCAGCACCACTAAGGTTTACAATGAGCAGTTCTTC. The encoded protein is CASTTKVYNEQFF.

The chain employs TRBV7-2 and TRBJ2-1; 10 bases match TRBD2. V trimming: 5 bases; J trimming: 7 bases; junction bases outside the gene matches: 5. Per germline, CDR1 SGHTA and CDR2 FQGNSA. This CDR3 spans 14 amino acids. CDR3 sequence: CASSLGTSVNEQFF. For the CDR3, the DNA is TGTGCCAGCAGCCTCGGGACTAGCGTGAATGAGCAGTTCTTC.

This clonotype occurred a few times. The chain has TRBV7-8 and TRBJ2-1; D may be TRBD2 (5 bases). This CDR3 is built from 14 residues. CDR1 and CDR2 from the germline V gene are SGHVS and FQNEAQ. V was shortened by 1 base and J by 9 bases, with 13 bases between the two germline ends. DNA of the CDR3: TGTGCCAGCAGCTTAGTGCTTTCGGGGTCTGAGCAGTTCTTC. This gives the protein CASSLVLSGSEQFF.

This clonotype appeared a single time. This chain connects TRBV18 to TRBJ1-5; D remains unclear. Germline CDR1 and CDR2: KGHSH and LQKENI. Trimming cost V 3 bases and J 7 bases, with 13 bases left between them. The CDR3 has 14 residues. The CDR3 reads CASSPTGSAQPQHF. For the CDR3, the DNA is TGTGCCAGCTCACCCACGGGGTCGGCCCAGCCCCAGCATTTT.

The chain joins TRBV19 to TRBJ1-2; possible D gene TRBD1, 5 bases. V shed 5 bases and J shed 8 bases, with 12 bases lying between them. Germline assignment: CDR1 LNHDA and CDR2 SQIVND (reference sequence). CDR3 length equals 12 residues. The CDR3 nucleotides are TGTGCCAGTAGTCCCCCGGGGCGAGGCTACACCTTC. Amino acids: CASSPPGRGYTF.

The V call is TRBV7-8, the J call TRBJ2-7; maybe TRBD1 (5 bases). This CDR3 is built from 12 residues. V dropped 3 bases and J dropped 11 bases, with 14 bases sitting between them. Germline CDR1 is SGHVS and CDR2 is FQNEAQ. The CDR3 region has the DNA TGTGCCAGCAGCTTGGAGAGGCAGGGAAAGTACTTC. Its translation: CASSLERQGKYF.

This clonotype has more than one count but fewer than ten. The chain joins TRBV15 to TRBJ1-2; TRBD1 matches at 9 bases. V lost 5 bases, J lost 3 bases, and 4 bases stayed unmatched. The CDR3 extends over 14 amino acids. The germline V gene has CDR1 LNHNV and CDR2 YYDKDF (reference sequence). The CDR3 nucleotides are TGTGCCACCAGCTCGAGGACAGGGGACTATGGCTACACCTTC. Amino acid sequence: CATSSRTGDYGYTF.

This clonotype was picked up many times. The chain couples TRBV6-2 or TRBV6-3 to TRBJ2-1; tentatively, D is TRBD2 (5 bases). There are 17 residues in the CDR3. CDR1 is MNHEY and CDR2 is SVGEGT in the germline V gene. The V gene lost 0 bases and the J gene lost 4 bases, with 16 bases spanning the gap. For the CDR3, the DNA is TGTGCCAGCAGTTACTCTCCCCGGATAGCGACATACAATGAGCAGTTCTTC. Translating gives CASSYSPRIATYNEQFF.

This clonotype was seen a handful of times. As DNA, the CDR3 is TGCAGTGCGACCGATGACCCGACAAACGCCTATAAGGGCTACACCTTC. Translated, it gives CSATDDPTNAYKGYTF. V usage is TRBV20-1 and J usage is TRBJ1-2; D unclear. V lost 6 bases and J lost 8, with 28 bases in between. Germline V gene sequence: CDR1 DFQATT, CDR2 SNEGSKA (reference sequence). This CDR3 comprises 16 residues.

The CDR3 DNA is TGCGCCAGCAGCCATGGCGATGGCGCTGGGGAGCAGTACTTC. Translation gives CASSHGDGAGEQYF. V and J are TRBV4-3 and TRBJ2-7; D is uncertain. The CDR3 runs to 14 residues. From germline, CDR1 is LGHNA and CDR2 YSLEER. V lost 3 bases, J lost 7 bases, and 16 bases lay in between.

The CDR3 sequence: CASSPQFRGALEEQYF. CDR3 nucleotides: TGTGCCAGCAGCCCTCAGTTCCGGGGGGCCTTAGAAGAGCAGTACTTC. The genes are TRBV4-2 and TRBJ2-7; TRBD2 is a possible D gene (7 bases). The germline CDR1 and CDR2 sequences are LGHNA and YNFKEQ. The CDR3 loop spans 16 amino acids. Trimming stripped 4 bases from V and 7 bases from J, with 23 bases between.

The chain links TRBV12-3 or TRBV12-4 to TRBJ2-7; 9 bases map to TRBD1. The CDR3 runs to 14 residues. With 6 bases clipped from V and 5 bases from J, the junction kept 8 bases outside the gene matches. CDR3 DNA sequence: TGTGCCAGCAGACGGGACAGGGTGTTGGACGAGCAGTACTTC. Translated, it gives CASRRDRVLDEQYF.

J is TRBJ1-1 and V is TRBV20-1; TRBD1 is a possible D gene (6 bases). Trimming removed 0 bases from V and 6 bases from J, with 23 bases in between. The CDR3 loop spans 17 amino acids. Germline lookup yields CDR1 DFQATT and CDR2 SNEGSKA (reference sequence). This CDR3 is CSARDLNRALSGAEAFF. The CDR3, as DNA: TGCAGTGCTAGAGATTTGAACAGGGCTCTTTCCGGAGCTGAAGCTTTCTTT.